This note documents a single T cell receptor beta chain sequence. This clonotype was counted at least ten times. Its antigen is still unknown. No per-base quality is available; no much larger clone lies one base away. This specimen comes from a study of glioma-infiltrating T cells (dated by TCRdb to about 2016). For the wider study: Glioma tissue, non-neoplastic brain tissue and matched peripheral blood mononuclear cells were used as sources from which TCR alpha- and beta-chain repertoires were sequenced. Each tissue-infiltrating repertoire was compared with the same patient's peripheral blood repertoire to measure divergence between tissue and blood T-cell populations. The paired cohort comprised three low-grade glioma patients, roughly 8 primary glioblastoma patients and three non-glioma patients contributing non-neoplastic brain tissue.

General conclusions and limits of the study: Very few CDR3 sequences were shared between tissue and blood, attributed to high CDR3 diversity and limited sampling. VJ-independent divergence between tissue and blood was lower than expected in non-neoplastic patients but higher than expected in all gliomas, particularly low-grade gliomas. The group comparisons were based on small numbers of patients: three non-neoplastic, three low-grade glioma and about eight glioblastoma patients.

TCR alpha and beta CDR3 regions were amplified with the iRepertoire nested amplicon-rescue multiplex PCR (arm-PCR) platform from RNA. One-step reverse transcription and amplification used about 85-450 ng of tissue mRNA or PBMC total RNA as input. Following bead purification, Illumina adapters were added by a secondary multiplex PCR, and the libraries were gel-purified between 200 and 400 bp. The libraries contained internal 6-nucleotide barcodes that were used for demultiplexing. Sequencing of libraries was performed on an Illumina MiSeq with 2x220 or 2x250 nucleotide paired-end reads. The paper's processing steps were these. Paired reads were merged with FLASH 1.2.11 and aligned to the GRCh37 human genome with BWA-MEM before extracting TRA and TRB reads. For V and J assignment, an IMGT-derived reference of cassette sequences and CDR3 motifs that included pseudogenes was used. Three-frame translation of reads was performed, and productive CDR3s were defined as those with a C...FGXG motif and no stop codons. Clonotypes were defined as unique combinations of V-J cassette pair and CDR3 amino acid sequence. Reads were filtered by Hamming distance, thresholded by each sample's sequence error rate in mapped regions. The raw public reads went through TCRdb reprocessing: fastp at Q25, MiXCR clone calling, in-frame beta chains kept. Under each unique CDR3 protein, matching rows form one entry showing the most common genes and DNA. The V and J calls and clone size are TCRdb's, not the authors'. In all, the sample holds about 110,000 distinct CDR3 sequences, and about 25% of those were seen once. The ten largest clonotypes hold roughly 30% of the sample.

V was cut back by 0 bases and J by 7 bases, leaving a gap of 22 bases between them. There are 17 amino acids in the CDR3, from cysteine to phenylalanine inclusive. Only the CDR3 region is kept as DNA, spanning 51 bases read in frame from base 1. The germline V gene (reference sequence) supplies CDR1 DFQATT and CDR2 SNEGSKA. The TCR comes from a human donor with low-grade glioma or glioblastoma, undergoing nonglioma brain surgery, or in good health (not recorded which). In this chain, TRBV20-1 is recombined with TRBJ1-5; the D gene identity is not certain. Specimen: glioma tissue, nonneoplastic brain tissue, or PBMCs (not recorded which). The DNA reads TGCAGTGCTAGAGAGGACGGAGGACGTCCTACGCGGCAGCCCCAGCATTTT. Its coded protein is CSAREDGGRPTRQPQHF.